Sequencing of this T cell receptor (beta chain) was carried out in a study of T cells in Graves' hyperthyroidism and ophthalmopathy. As for the study in general: The blood sample was taken at first diagnosis, before treatment began.

The CDR3 regions of TCR beta were amplified from RNA transcripts. A first-round RT-PCR of the TCR CDR3 used the HTBI primer set. Each CDR3 protein is one row after TCRdb ran MiXCR on the multiplex PCR reads. The sample contains hundreds of thousands of distinct CDR3 sequences, less than 25% of which appear only once. The germline gives CDR1 DFQATT, CDR2 SNEGSKA (reference sequence). The CDR3 runs to 14 residues. Trimming removed 0 bases at V and 1 base at J, with 9 bases between. Ophthalmopathy patients had Clinical Activity Score at least 3, NOSPECS grade at least 4, duration under 3 months. On the basis of clinical symptoms, serum thyroxine and TRAb, thyroid ultrasound and orbital computed tomography, diagnoses were made. This clonotype occurred many times.

The material sequenced was blood. The source is a man aged 25-45 years with Graves' ophthalmopathy. The J gene is TRBJ1-1, the V gene TRBV20-1; possibly TRBD1 for D (5 bases). The CDR3 nucleotides are TGCAGTGCTAGAGAGTTCGGGGCGAACACTGAAGCTTTCTTT. This encodes CSAREFGANTEAFF.